Here is one T cell receptor beta chain with its context. Germline assignment: CDR1 LNHNV and CDR2 YYDKDF (reference sequence). V trimming: 5 bases; J trimming: 4 bases; junction bases outside the gene matches: 7. The CDR3 has 16 amino acids. The sample comes from a study of cytomegalovirus exposure and HLA in healthy donors. Primers for the PCR totalled 60 Vbeta and 13 Jbeta. This table comes from immunoSEQ multiplex PCR, and its TCRdb copy is limited to in-frame clones, with some not included. The sample records 120,000 or so clones, roughly 77% being singletons. The origin of this receptor is a young man in good health and CMV-seronegative. What was sequenced was PBMCs. The rearrangement uses TRBV15 and TRBJ2-1, with 11 positions matching TRBD2. In DNA, the CDR3 is TGTGCCACCAGCCGCGGGACTAGCGGCACATACAATGAGCAGTTCTTC. It specifies CATSRGTSGTYNEQFF.